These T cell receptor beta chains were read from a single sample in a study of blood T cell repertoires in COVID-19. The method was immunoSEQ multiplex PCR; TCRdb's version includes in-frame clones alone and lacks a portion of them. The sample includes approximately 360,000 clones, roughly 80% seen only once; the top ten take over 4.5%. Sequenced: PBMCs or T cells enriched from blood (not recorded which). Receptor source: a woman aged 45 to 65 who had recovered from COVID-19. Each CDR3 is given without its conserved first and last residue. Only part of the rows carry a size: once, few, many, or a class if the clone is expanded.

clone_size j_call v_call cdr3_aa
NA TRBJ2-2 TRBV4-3 ASSQDLDYATGELF
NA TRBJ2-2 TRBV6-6 ASNPRQNTGELF
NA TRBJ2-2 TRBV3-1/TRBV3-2 ASSLGLGSAGELF
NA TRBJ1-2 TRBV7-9 ASSLGPRTNYGYT
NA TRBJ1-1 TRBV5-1 ASSLGHLNTEAF
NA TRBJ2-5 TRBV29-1 SVSAAGVQETQY
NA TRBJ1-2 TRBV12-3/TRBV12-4 ASSPDYGYT
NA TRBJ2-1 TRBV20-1 SAISIRSF
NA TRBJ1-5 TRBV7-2 ASSSLNGQPQH
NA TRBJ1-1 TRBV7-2 ASSVDRYREAF
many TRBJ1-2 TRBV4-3 ASWGQFYGYT
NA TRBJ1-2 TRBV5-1 ASTPTRGGDGYT
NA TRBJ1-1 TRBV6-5 ASEILTEAF
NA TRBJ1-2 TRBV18 ASSQDQGRGYT
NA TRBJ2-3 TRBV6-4 ASRRLAGEGDTQY
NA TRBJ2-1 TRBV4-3 ASSLELTGGSNEQF
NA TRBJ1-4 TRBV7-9 ASSLGTGSEKLF
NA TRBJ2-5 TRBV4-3 ASSQGSGGLETQY